This section outlines one T cell receptor beta chain sequence together with its context. The clone's antigen remains unknown. Base qualities are missing; no much larger clone stands one base away. The data derive from a study of blood T cell repertoires in COVID-19 (dated by TCRdb to 2018 to 2021). With respect to the entire study: Samples covering the acute and convalescent phases of COVID-19 were provided by collaborators in the United States, Italy and Spain. The prospective study material was composed of cDNA or gDNA derived from T cells, B-cell-depleted T cells, or PBMCs. Subjects who had been exposed to COVID-19, were actively infected with it, or had recovered from it provided the deeply sampled blood TCRbeta repertoires that made up the dataset. The repertoires were released in a freely available public database intended as a resource for research on the immune response to SARS-CoV-2. Samples came from the ongoing ImmuneRACE study (first 160 participants) plus 1,254 subjects from 6 global collaborators. Sample metadata almost always included a de-identified subject ID, COVID-19 status, age in years and sex. Where available, HLA class I and class II types were taken from metadata supplied by the sample provider and were not determined by assay-based typing. Points the paper makes about the study in general: Clinical and demographic metadata were provided uncurated, with the amount varying by source and participant.

TCRbeta CDR3 regions were amplified from genomic DNA using the immunoSEQ Assay, a bias-controlled multiplex PCR. The authors processed their data as follows. The number of nucleated cells in each sample was estimated by amplification of reference gene primers within the assay. To quantify the absolute abundance of each unique TCRbeta CDR3 rearrangement, sequence reads were collapsed and filtered. For each sample, productive Simpson clonality was calculated as the square root of Simpson's diversity index across productive rearrangements. As stored in TCRdb, this immuneACCESS dataset retains in-frame rearrangements with V and J assigned. A fraction of the clones does not appear; measured against another copy, unresolved V genes explain less than half of the discrepancy, and the remainder lacks a known reason. D and trimming were read from the DNA, whereas the V and J calls and clone size are those reported in that table. This sample lists roughly 220,000 clones; 85% to 90% were detected once. Of the sample, roughly 3% is held by the ten largest clones.

Whole blood was collected in K2EDTA tubes by collaborating institutions according to the institutions' own protocols. For TCRbeta analysis, collaborators shipped samples as frozen whole blood, isolated PBMCs, or DNA extracted from either of those sample types. The sequencing input was peripheral blood. The TCR sequence derives from a man in his 60s with acute or convalescent COVID-19.

The bases read TGCGCCAGCAGCCAAGAAATAACAGGGGCCATGAACACTGAAGCTTTCTTT. Its amino acids are CASSQEITGAMNTEAFF. The V and J segments used are TRBV4-1 and TRBJ1-1, and 7 junctional nucleotides match TRBD1. The CDR3 goes from the cysteine to the phenylalanine over 17 residues. The DNA shown is the 51-base CDR3, in frame from base 1. From a lookup of the germline V gene, CDR1 and CDR2 are MGHRA and YSYEKL. The junction shows trimming of 0 bases on V and 0 bases on J, and the gene matches do not reach 7 bases of it.